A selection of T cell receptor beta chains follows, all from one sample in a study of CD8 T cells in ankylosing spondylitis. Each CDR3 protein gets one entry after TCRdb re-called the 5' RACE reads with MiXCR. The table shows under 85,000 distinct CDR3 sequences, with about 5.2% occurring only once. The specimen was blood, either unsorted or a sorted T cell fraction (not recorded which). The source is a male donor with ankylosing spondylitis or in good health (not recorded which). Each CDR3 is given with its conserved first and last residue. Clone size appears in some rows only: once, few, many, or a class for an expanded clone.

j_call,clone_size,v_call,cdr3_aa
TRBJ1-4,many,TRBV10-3,CAISEDRVERKLFF
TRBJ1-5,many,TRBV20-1,CSARDGGLDQPQHF
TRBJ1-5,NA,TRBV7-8,CASSLASESNQPQHF
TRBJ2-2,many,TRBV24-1,CATSESGLTNTGELFF
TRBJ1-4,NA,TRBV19,CASSPRSEKLFF
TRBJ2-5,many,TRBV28,CASSFLGQGGQETQYF
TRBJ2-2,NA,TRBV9,CASSVGGGTTGELFF
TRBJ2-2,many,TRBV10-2,CASTRAQVSGELFF
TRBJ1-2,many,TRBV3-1,CASSQDTAGWVGYTF
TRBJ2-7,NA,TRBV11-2,CASSPWVRGNHYEQYF
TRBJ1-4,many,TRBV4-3,CASSQERGSREKLFF
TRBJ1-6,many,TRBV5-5,CASNEQGSYNSPLHF
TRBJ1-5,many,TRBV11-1,CASSIGTDQPQHF
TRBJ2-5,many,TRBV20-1,CSAVPGQGEETQYF
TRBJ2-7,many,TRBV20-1,CSARDGNSYEQYF
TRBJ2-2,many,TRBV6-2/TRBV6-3,CASSFPGELFF
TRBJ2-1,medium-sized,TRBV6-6,CASSFSMERGDVGYNEQFF
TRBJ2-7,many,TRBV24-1,CATSDPGQGGYEQYF
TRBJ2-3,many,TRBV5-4,CASSLNGGTDTQYF
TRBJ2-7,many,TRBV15,CATSREGGGYEQYF
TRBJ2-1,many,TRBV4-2,CASSQDLGAYNEQFF
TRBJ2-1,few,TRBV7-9,CASSFLAGSINEQFF
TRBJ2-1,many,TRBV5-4,CASSLRGAFYNEQFF
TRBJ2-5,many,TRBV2,CASELAGAETQYF
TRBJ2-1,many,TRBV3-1,CASRRMASAHNEQFF
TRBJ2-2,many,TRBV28,CASSLRQGRRELFF
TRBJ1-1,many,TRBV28,CASSLQGAPTEAFF
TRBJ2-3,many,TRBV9,CASSILASTDTQYF
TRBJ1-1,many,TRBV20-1,CSARDSRGNTEAFF
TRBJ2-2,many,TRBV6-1,CASSPRQMNTGELFF
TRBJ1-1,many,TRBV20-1,CRATGVNTEAFF